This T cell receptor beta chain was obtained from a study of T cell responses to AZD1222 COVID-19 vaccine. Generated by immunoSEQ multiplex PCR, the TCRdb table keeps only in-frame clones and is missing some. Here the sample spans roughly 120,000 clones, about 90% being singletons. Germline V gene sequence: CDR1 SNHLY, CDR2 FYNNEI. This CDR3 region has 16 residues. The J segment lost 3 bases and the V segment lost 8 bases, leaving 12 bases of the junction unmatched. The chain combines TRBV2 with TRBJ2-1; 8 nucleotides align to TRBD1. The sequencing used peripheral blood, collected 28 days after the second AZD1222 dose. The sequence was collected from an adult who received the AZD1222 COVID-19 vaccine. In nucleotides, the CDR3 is TGTGCCAGCCGAGGTGGACAGGGAGGAAACTACAATGAGCAGTTCTTC. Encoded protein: CASRGGQGGNYNEQFF.